This TCR beta chain is from a study of blood T cell repertoires in COVID-19. Study-level background: Samples taken during acute and convalescent COVID-19 were collected in the United States, Italy and Spain. PBMCs, B-cell-depleted T cells, or T cells were the source of the cDNA or gDNA that made up the material.

Sequencing used immunoSEQ multiplex PCR; TCRdb keeps in-frame clones, though not all of them. The table records 250,000 to 350,000 clones, about 90% of them present only once. V was shortened by 7 bases and J by 0 bases, with 18 bases between the two germline ends. Germline CDR1 reads WNHNN; CDR2 reads SYGVQD (reference sequence). CDR3 length: 16 amino acids. This TCR derives from a young man with active or convalescent COVID-19. The V call is TRBV10-1, the J call TRBJ1-1; the D gene is possibly TRBD1 (6 bases). Sample: peripheral blood. For the CDR3, the DNA is TGCGCCAGCATCAAAGACAGGAAGGTTATGAACACTGAAGCTTTCTTT. Translated, it gives CASIKDRKVMNTEAFF.